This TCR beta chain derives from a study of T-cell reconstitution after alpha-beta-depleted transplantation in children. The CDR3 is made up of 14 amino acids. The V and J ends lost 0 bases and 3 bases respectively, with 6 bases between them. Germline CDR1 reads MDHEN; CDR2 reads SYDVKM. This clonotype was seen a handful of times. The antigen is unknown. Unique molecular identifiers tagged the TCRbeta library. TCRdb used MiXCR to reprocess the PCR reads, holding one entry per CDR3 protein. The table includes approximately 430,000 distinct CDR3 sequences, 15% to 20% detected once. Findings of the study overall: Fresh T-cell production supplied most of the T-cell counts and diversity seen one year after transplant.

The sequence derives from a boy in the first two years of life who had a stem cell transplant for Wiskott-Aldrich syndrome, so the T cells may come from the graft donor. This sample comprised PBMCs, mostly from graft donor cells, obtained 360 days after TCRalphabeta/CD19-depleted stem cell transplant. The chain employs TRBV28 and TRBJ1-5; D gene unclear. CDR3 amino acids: CASSLWQTNQPQHF. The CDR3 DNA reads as TGTGCCAGCAGTTTATGGCAGACCAATCAGCCCCAGCATTTT.